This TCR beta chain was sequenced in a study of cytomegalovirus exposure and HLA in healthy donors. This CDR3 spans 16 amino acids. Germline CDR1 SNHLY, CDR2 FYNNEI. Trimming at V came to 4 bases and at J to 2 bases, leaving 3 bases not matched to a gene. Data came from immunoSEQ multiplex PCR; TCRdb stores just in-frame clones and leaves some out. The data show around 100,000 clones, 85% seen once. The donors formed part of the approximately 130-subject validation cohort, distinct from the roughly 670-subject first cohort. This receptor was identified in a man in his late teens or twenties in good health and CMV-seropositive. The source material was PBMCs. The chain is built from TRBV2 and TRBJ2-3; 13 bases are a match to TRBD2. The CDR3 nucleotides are TGTGCCAGCAGTGTAACTAGCGGGAGGGCCACAGATACGCAGTATTTT. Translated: CASSVTSGRATDTQYF.